This TCR beta chain was captured in a study of T cells in tuberculosis. After removal of 6 bases from V and 2 bases from J, the junction contained 3 bases not matched to a gene. This CDR3 is 15 amino acids long. Germline CDR1 reads WSHSY; CDR2 reads SAAADI. Sequencing used immunoSEQ multiplex PCR; TCRdb keeps in-frame clones, though not all of them. The sample records roughly 44,000 clones, about 96% being singletons. The clonotype was recovered from a donor aged 10-29 years with latent tuberculosis or without tuberculosis infection. The sequencing input was PBMCs. J is TRBJ2-5 and V is TRBV10-2; 13 bases map to TRBD2. CDR3: CASRGTSGAQETQYF. The CDR3 DNA sequence: TGCGCCAGCAGGGGGACTAGCGGGGCGCAAGAGACCCAGTACTTC.